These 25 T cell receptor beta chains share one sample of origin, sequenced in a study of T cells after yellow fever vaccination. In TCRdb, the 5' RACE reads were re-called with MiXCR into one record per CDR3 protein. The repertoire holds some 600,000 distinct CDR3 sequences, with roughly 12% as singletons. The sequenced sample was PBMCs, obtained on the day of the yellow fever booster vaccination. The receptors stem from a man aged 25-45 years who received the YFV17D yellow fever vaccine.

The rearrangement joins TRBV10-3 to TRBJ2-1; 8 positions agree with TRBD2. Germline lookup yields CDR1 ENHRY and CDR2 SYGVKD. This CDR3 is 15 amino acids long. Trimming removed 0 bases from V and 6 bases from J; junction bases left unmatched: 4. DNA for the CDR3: TGTGCCATCAGTGAGTCTTCGGGAGGGACCAATGAGCAGTTCTTC. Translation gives CAISESSGGTNEQFF.

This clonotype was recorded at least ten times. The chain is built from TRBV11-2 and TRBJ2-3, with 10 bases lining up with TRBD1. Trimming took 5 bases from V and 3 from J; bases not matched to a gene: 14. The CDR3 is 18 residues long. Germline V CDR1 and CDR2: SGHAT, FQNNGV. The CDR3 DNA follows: TGTGCCAGCAGCCGCCTTGGGACAGGGGCGACGGGAACAGATACGCAGTATTTT. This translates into CASSRLGTGATGTDTQYF.

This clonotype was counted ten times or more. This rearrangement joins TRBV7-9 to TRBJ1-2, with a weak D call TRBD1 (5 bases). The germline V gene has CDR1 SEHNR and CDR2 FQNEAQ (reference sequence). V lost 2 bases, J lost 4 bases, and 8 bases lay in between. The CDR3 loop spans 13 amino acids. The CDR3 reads CASSLQGSYGYTF. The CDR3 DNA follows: TGTGCCAGCAGCTTACAGGGCTCCTATGGCTACACCTTC.

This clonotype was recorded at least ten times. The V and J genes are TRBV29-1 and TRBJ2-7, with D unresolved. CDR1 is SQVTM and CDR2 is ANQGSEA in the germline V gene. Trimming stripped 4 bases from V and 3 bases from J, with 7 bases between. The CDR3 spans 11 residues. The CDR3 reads CSVVGLYEQYF. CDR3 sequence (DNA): TGCAGCGTTGTAGGGCTCTACGAGCAGTACTTC.

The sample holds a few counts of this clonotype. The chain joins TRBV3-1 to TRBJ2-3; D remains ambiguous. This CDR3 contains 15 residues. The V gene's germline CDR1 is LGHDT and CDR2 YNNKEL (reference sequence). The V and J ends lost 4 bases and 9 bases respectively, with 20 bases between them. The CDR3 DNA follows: TGTGCCAGCAGCCGGTCGAATCAAGTTTCTCTAACGCAGTATTTT. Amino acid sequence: CASSRSNQVSLTQYF.

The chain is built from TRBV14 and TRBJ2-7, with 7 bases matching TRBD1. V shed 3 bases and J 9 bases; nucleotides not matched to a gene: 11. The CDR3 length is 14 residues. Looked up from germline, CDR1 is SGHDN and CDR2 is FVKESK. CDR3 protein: CASSHLGTVRWQYF. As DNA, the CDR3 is TGTGCCAGCAGCCACCTCGGGACAGTCCGGTGGCAGTACTTC.

CDR3 coding DNA: TGTGCCAGCAGCTTCAGTCCCGGGACAGGGAAGGCCCAGTACTTC. It specifies CASSFSPGTGKAQYF. The V gene is TRBV7-8, the J gene TRBJ2-5; TRBD1 matches at 9 bases. The CDR3 contains 15 residues. V lost 3 bases and J lost 9; bases outside the gene matches: 11. Germline assignment: CDR1 SGHVS and CDR2 FQNEAQ.

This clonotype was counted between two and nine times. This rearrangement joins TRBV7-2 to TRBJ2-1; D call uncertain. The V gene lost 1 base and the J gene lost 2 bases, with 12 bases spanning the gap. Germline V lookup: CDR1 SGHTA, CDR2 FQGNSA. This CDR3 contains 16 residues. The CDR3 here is CASSLEGSLTYNEQFF. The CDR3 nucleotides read TGTGCCAGCAGCTTAGAAGGATCCCTGACCTACAATGAGCAGTTCTTC.

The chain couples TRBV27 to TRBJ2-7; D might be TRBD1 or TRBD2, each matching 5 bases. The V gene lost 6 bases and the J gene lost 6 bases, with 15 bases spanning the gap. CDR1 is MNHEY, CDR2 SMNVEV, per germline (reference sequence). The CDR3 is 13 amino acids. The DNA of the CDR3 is TGTGCCAGCAGACTAGGGGTGCACGGCGAGCAGTACTTC. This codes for CASRLGVHGEQYF.

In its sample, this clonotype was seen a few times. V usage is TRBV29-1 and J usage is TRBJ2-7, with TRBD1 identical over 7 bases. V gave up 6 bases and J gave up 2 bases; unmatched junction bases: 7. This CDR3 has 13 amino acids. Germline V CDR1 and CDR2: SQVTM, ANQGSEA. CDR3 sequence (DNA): TGCAGCGTCCCAGGGACAGACACCTACGAGCAGTACTTC. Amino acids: CSVPGTDTYEQYF.

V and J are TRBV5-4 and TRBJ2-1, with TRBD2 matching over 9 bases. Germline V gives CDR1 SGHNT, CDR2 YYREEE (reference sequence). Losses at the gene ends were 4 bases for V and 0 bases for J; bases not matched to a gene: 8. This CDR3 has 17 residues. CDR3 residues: CASSPGAGGPSYNEQFF. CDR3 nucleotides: TGTGCCAGCAGCCCCGGAGCGGGAGGACCCTCCTACAATGAGCAGTTCTTC.

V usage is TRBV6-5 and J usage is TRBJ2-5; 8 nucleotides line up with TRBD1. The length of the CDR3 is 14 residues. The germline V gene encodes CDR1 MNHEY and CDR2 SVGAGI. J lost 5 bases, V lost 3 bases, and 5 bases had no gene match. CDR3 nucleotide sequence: TGTGCCAGCAGTTATCGGACAGGGAAGGAGACCCAGTACTTC. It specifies CASSYRTGKETQYF.

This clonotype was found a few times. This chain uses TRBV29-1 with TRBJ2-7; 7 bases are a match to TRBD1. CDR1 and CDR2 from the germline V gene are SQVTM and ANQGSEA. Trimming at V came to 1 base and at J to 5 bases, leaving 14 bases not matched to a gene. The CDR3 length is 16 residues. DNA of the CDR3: TGCAGCGTTGAAGGGGTTGGAGGCAGGGGGTTGGACGAGCAGTACTTC. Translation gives CSVEGVGGRGLDEQYF.

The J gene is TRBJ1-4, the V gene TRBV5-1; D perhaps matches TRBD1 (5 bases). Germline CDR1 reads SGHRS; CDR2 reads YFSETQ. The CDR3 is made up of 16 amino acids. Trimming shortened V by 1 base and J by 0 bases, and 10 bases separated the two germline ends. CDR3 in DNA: TGCGCCAGCAGCTTGAGCAGGGTTGCAACTAATGAAAAACTGTTTTTT. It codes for CASSLSRVATNEKLFF.

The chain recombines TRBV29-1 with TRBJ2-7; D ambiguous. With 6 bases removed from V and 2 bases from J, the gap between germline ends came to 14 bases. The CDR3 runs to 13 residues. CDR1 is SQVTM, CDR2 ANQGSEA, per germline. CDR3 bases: TGCAGCGTGTTCGGAGAGTGGACCTACGAGCAGTACTTC. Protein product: CSVFGEWTYEQYF.

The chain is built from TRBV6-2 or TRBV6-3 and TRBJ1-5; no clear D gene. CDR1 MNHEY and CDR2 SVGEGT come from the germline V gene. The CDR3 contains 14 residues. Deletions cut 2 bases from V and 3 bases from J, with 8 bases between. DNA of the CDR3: TGTGCCAGCAGTTACAGGTTGGTCAATCAGCCCCAGCATTTT. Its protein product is CASSYRLVNQPQHF.

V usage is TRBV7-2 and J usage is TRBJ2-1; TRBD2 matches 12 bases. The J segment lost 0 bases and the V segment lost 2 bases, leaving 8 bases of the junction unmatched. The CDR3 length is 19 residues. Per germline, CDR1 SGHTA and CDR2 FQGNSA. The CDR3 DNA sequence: TGTGCCAGCAGCTTATCGTCCCCTAGCGGGAGGGCCTCCTACAATGAGCAGTTCTTC. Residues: CASSLSSPSGRASYNEQFF. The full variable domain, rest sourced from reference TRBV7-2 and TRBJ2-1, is GAGVSQSPSNKVTEKGKDVELRCDPISGHTALYWYRQSLGQGLEFLIYFQGNSAPDKSGLPSDRFSAERTGGSVSTLTIQRTQQEDSAVYLCASSLSSPSGRASYNEQFFGPGTRLTVL.

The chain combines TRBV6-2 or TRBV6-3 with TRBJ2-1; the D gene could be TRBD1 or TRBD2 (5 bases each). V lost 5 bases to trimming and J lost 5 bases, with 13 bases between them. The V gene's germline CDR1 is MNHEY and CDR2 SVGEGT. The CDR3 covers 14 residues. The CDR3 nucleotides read TGTGCCAGCAGTCCACAAGGGACCAACAATGAGCAGTTCTTC. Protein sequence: CASSPQGTNNEQFF.

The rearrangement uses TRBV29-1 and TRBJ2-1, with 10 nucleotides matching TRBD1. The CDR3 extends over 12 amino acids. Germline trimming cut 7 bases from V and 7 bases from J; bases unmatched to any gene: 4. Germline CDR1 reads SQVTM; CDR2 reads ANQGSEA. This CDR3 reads CSGRTGGNEQFF. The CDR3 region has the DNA TGCAGCGGGCGGACAGGGGGGAATGAGCAGTTCTTC.

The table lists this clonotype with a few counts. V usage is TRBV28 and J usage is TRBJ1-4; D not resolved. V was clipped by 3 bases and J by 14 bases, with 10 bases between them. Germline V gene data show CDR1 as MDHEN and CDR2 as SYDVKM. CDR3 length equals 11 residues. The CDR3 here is CASSLGSGLFF. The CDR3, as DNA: TGTGCCAGCAGTTTGGGTTCGGGTCTGTTTTTT.

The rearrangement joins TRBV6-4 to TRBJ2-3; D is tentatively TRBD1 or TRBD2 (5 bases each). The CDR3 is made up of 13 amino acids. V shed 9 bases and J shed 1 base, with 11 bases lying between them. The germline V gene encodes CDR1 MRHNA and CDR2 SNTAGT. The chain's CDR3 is CASPGRCTDTQYF. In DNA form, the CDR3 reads TGTGCCAGTCCGGGACGGTGCACAGATACGCAGTATTTT.

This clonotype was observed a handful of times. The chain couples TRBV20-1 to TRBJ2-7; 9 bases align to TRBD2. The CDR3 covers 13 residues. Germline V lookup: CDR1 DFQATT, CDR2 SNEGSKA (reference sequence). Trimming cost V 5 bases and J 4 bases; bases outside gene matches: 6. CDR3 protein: CSAATSGVYEQYF. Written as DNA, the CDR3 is TGCAGTGCTGCGACTAGCGGTGTGTACGAGCAGTACTTC.

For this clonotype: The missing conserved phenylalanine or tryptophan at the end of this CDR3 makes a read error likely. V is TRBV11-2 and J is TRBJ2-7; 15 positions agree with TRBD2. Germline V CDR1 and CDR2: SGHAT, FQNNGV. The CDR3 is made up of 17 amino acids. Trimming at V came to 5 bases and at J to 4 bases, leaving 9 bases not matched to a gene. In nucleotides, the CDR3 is TGTGCCAGCAGCCTGGGACTAGCGGGAGGAAAAGGGTACGAGCAGTACTCC. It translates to CASSLGLAGGKGYEQYS.

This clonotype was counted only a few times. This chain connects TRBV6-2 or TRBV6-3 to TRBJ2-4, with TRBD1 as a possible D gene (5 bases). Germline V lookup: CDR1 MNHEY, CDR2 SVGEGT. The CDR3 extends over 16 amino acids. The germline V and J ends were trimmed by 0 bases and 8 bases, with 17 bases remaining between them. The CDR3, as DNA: TGTGCCAGCAGTTACTCGACAGCCGTGTATCTAGACATTCAGTACTTC. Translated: CASSYSTAVYLDIQYF.

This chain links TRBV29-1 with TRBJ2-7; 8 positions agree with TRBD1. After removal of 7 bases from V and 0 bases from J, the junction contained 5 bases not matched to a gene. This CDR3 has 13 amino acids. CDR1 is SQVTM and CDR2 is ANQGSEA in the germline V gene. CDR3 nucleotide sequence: TGCAGCGCTCGACAGGGGTCCTCCTACGAGCAGTACTTC. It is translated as CSARQGSSYEQYF.